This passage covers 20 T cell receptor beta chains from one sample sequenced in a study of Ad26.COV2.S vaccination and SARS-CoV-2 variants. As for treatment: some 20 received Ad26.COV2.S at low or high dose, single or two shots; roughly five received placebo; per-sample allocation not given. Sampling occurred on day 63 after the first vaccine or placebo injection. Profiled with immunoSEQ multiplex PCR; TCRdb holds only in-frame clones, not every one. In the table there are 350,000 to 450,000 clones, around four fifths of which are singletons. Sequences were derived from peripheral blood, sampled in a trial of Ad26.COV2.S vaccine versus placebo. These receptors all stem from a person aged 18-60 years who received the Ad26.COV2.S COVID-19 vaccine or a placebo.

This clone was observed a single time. This chain's CDR3 is CASSLGRWPGGYTF. The CDR3 coding sequence is TGTGCCAGCAGTTTGGGGCGGTGGCCAGGTGGCTACACCTTC. The chain has TRBV27 and TRBJ1-2; TRBD1 is a possible D gene (5 bases). V was shortened by 3 bases and J by 7 bases, with 15 bases between the two germline ends. Germline values: CDR1 MNHEY, CDR2 SMNVEV (reference sequence). The length of the CDR3 is 14 residues.

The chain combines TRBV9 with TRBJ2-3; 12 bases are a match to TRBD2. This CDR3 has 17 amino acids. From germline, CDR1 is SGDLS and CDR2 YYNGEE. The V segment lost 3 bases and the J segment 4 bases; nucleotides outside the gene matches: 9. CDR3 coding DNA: TGTGCCAGCAGCGCCATGACTAGCGGGAGTTATGCAGATACGCAGTATTTT. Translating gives CASSAMTSGSYADTQYF.

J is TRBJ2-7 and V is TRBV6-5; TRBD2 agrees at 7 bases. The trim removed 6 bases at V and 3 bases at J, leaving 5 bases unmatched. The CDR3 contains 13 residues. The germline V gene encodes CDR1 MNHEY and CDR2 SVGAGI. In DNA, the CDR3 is TGTGCCAGCAGGCGGGACTACCACTACGAGCAGTACTTC. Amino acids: CASRRDYHYEQYF.

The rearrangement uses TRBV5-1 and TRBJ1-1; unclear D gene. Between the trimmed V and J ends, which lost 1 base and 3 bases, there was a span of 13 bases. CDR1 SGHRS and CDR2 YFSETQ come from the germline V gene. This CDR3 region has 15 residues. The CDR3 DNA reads TGCGCCAGCAGCTTGTTTTTCAGAGAGGACACTGAAGCTTTCTTT. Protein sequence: CASSLFFREDTEAFF.

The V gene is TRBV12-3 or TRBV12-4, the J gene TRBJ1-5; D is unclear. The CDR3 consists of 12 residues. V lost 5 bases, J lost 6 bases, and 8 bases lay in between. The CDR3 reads CASSKGGQPQHF. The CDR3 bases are TGTGCCAGCAGTAAGGGCGGTCAGCCCCAGCATTTT.

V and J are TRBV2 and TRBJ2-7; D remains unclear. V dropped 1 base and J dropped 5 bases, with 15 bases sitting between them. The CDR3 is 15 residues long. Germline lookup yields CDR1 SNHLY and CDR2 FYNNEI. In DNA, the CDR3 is TGTGCCAGCAGTGAAGGAGCCTGGCTAATCAACGAGCAGTACTTC. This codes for CASSEGAWLINEQYF.

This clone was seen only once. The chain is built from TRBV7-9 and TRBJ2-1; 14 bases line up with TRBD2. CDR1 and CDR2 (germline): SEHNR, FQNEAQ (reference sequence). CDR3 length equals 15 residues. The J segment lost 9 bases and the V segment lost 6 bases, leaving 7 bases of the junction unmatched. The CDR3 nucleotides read TGTGCCAGCAGTTCGGGACTAGCGGGAGATTTTGAGCAGTTCTTC. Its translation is CASSSGLAGDFEQFF.

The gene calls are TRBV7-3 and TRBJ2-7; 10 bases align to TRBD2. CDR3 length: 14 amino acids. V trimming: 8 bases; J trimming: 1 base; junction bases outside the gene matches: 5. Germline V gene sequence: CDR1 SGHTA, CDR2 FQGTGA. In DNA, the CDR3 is TGTGCCAGCCAGACTAGCGGGTCTTCCTACGAGCAGTACTTC. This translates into CASQTSGSSYEQYF.

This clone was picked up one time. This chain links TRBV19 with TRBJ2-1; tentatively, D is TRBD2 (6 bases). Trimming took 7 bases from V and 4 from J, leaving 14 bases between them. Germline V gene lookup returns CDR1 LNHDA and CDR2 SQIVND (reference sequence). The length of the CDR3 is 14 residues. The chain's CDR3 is CASMTGRPYNEQFF. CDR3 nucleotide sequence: TGTGCCAGTATGACGGGGAGGCCTTACAATGAGCAGTTCTTC.

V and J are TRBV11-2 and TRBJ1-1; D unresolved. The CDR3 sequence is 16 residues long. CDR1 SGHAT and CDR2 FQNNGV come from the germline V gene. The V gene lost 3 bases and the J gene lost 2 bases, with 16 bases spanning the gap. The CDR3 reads CASSFLPPPRNTEAFF. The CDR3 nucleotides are TGTGCCAGCAGCTTCCTGCCCCCACCAAGAAACACTGAAGCTTTCTTT.

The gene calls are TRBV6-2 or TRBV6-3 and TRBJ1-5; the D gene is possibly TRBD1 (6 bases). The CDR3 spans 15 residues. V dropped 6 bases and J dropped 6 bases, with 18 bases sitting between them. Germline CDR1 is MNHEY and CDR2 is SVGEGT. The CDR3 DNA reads TGTGCCAGCAGCCCATCCGGGGGGCTGGGTCAGCCCCAGCATTTT. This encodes CASSPSGGLGQPQHF.

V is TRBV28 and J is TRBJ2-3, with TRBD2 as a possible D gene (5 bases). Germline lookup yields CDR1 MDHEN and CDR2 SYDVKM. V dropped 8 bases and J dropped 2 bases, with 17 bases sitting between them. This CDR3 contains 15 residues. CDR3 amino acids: CASALKRSLTDTQYF. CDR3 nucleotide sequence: TGTGCCAGCGCCCTGAAGCGGAGCCTCACAGATACGCAGTATTTT.

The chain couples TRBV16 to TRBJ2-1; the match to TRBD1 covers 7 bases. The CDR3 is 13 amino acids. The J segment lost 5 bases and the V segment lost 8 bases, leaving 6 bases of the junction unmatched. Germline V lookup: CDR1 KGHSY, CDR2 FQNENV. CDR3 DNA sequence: TGTGCCAGCCTGGGACAGCTCAACAATGAGCAGTTCTTC. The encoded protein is CASLGQLNNEQFF.

The CDR3 DNA sequence: TGTGCCAGTAGCTTCAGGGGGCGATCCTATAATTCACCCCTCCACTTT. Translation gives CASSFRGRSYNSPLHF. The chain links TRBV19 to TRBJ1-6; 8 nucleotides match TRBD1. Trimming at V came to 6 bases and at J to 1 base, leaving 5 bases not matched to a gene. The CDR3 length is 16 residues. From germline, CDR1 is LNHDA and CDR2 SQIVND (reference sequence).

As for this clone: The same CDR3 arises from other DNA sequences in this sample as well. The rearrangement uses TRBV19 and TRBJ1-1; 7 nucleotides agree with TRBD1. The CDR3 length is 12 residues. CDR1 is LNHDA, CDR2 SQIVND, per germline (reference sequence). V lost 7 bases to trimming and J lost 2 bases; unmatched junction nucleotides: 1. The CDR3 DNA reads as TGTGCCAGTAACAGGGGAAACACTGAAGCTTTCTTT. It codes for CASNRGNTEAFF.

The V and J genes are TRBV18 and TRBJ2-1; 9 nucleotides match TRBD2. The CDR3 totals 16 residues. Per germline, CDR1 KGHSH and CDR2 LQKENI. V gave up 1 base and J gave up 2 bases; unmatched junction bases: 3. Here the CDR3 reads CASSPLQRGAYNEQFF. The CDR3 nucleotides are TGTGCCAGCTCACCACTCCAGCGGGGGGCCTACAATGAGCAGTTCTTC. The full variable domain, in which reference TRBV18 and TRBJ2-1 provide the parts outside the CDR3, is NAGVMQNPRHLVRRRGQEARLRCSPMKGHSHVYWYRQLPEEGLKFMVYLQKENIIDESGMPKERFSAEFPKEGPSILRIQQVVRGDSAAYFCASSPLQRGAYNEQFFGPGTRLTVL.

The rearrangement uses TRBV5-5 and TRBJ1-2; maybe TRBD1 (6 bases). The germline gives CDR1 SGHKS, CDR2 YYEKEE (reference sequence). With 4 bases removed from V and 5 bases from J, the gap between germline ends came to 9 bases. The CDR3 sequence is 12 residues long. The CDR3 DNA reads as TGTGCCAGCAGCCCAACAGGGTATGGCTACACCTTC. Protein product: CASSPTGYGYTF.

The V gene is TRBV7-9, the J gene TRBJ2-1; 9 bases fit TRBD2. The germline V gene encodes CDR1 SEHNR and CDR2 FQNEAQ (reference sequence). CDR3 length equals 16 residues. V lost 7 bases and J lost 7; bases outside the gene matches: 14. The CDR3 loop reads CASTSVRGRASNEQFF. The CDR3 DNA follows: TGTGCCAGCACCTCTGTACGCGGGAGGGCTTCGAATGAGCAGTTCTTC.

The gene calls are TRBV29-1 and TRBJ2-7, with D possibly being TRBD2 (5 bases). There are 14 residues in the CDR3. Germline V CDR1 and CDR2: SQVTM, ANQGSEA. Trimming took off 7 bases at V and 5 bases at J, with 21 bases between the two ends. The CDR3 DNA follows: TGCAGCGACGAGGGCGAAGAAAGTTTCCACGAGCAGTACTTC. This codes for CSDEGEESFHEQYF.

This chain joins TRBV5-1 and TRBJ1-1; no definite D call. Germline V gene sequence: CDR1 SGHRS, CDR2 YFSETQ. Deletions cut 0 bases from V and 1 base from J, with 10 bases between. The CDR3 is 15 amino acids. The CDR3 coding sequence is TGCGCCAGCAGCTTGGAGGTCCCTAAGAACACTGAAGCTTTCTTT. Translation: CASSLEVPKNTEAFF. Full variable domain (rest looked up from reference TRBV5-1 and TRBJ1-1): KAGVTQTPRYLIKTRGQQVTLSCSPISGHRSVSWYQQTPGQGLQFLFEYFSETQRNKGNFPGRFSGRQFSNSRSEMNVSTLELGDSALYLCASSLEVPKNTEAFFGQGTRLTVV.